This T cell receptor (beta chain) was captured in a study of T cell repertoires in cytomegalovirus infection (dated by TCRdb to between 2018 and 2021). Describing the broader study: Donor HLA type was relevant to the analysis, as public TCR beta signatures indicated carriage of CMV infection together with the matching HLA type.

Summary of the overall study and its limitations: Cumulative frequency of public TCR beta family members discriminated carriers of CMV infection plus the relevant HLA type in this cohort and an independent approximately 340-donor cohort. In the ex vivo response, HLA-C-restricted CMV-specific TCR beta clonotypes were dominant, and in two of eight donors the single most frequent clonotype came from this HLA-C-restricted group.

At the junction V is shortened by 2 bases and J by 15 bases, with 14 bases in between. Taken from the germline V gene, the CDR1 and CDR2 loops are SNHLY and FYNNEI. From the cysteine through the phenylalanine, the CDR3 covers 12 amino acids. The retained sequence is limited to the CDR3, 36 bases, with the frame set at the first base. Comment on this clonotype: Its target antigen remains unknown. No base quality information exists; no much larger clone differs at one position.

The instrument was an Illumina HiSeq 1500. Using fastp at Q25 and MiXCR, TCRdb reprocessed the public reads and kept productive beta chains. Rows with one shared CDR3 protein collapse into an entry with the most common genes and DNA. Across this sample there are just under 550,000 distinct CDR3 sequences, with approximately 26% seen only once. The ten largest clones take up over 10% of the sample. The chain joins TRBV2 to TRBJ2-1; no confident D gene assignment can be made. The sample comprised PBMCs. This TCR came from a human donor in good health (CMV status not recorded). Some clones in this sample may be carry-over from other donors' samples. The CDR3 corresponds to CASSENRRLLFF. The DNA sequence follows: TGTGCCAGCAGTGAAAATCGGCGCCTGCTGTTCTTC.